This is a list of T cell receptor beta chains from one sample in a study of shared clonotypes between healthy human individuals. TCRdb's copy holds only in-frame clones and misses some; the assay was immunoSEQ multiplex PCR. The table shows about 640,000 clones, with 55% to 75% occurring only once. Sequenced sample: memory CD4+ T cells sorted from blood. The receptors originated from a woman in her thirties in good health. The CDR3 runs from the conserved cysteine through the conserved F or W. D genes are given only for firm matches. Size is stated for part of the rows, as once, few or many counts, or as a class when the clone is expanded.

clone_size j_call v_call d_call cdr3_aa cdr3_nt
few TRBJ1-3 TRBV29-1 NA CSVPQGSGNTIYF TGCAGCGTTCCGCAGGGCTCTGGAAACACCATATATTTT
NA TRBJ1-3 TRBV28 NA CASSWTVKLGNTIYF TGTGCCAGCAGTTGGACAGTAAAGTTGGGAAACACCATATATTTT
NA TRBJ2-1 TRBV2 TRBD2 CASSPSSGNEQFF TGTGCCAGCAGTCCCTCTAGCGGGAATGAGCAGTTCTTC
few TRBJ2-1 TRBV9 NA CASSVGGASGQFF TGTGCCAGCAGCGTAGGCGGGGCGTCGGGACAGTTCTTC
NA TRBJ2-1 TRBV5-1 NA CASSLSVAGSFRLNEQFF TGCGCCAGCAGCTTGTCGGTCGCCGGGAGTTTTCGGTTGAATGAGCAGTTCTTC
few TRBJ2-7 TRBV7-9 NA CASSLAERGEQYF TGTGCCAGCAGCTTAGCGGAACGGGGCGAGCAGTACTTC
many TRBJ2-4 TRBV7-2 NA CASSPIASTGRRNIQYF TGTGCCAGCAGCCCCATCGCCTCTACAGGGAGGAGAAACATTCAGTACTTC
NA TRBJ1-2 TRBV7-2 NA CASSARGANYGYTF TGTGCCAGCAGCGCCCGGGGTGCTAACTATGGCTACACCTTC
NA TRBJ2-2 TRBV28 TRBD1 CASRGYPGQAYTGELFF TGTGCCAGCAGGGGATACCCGGGACAGGCTTACACCGGGGAGCTGTTTTTT
NA TRBJ2-1 TRBV5-1 TRBD2 CASSPGLPYNEQFF TGCGCCAGCAGCCCGGGACTACCCTACAATGAGCAGTTCTTC
NA TRBJ2-2 TRBV6-1 NA CATSGTFRTGELFF TGTGCCACTTCCGGGACCTTCAGGACCGGGGAGCTGTTTTTT
few TRBJ2-7 TRBV14 NA CASSQARIEQYF TGTGCCAGCAGCCAAGCTAGAATCGAGCAGTACTTC
NA TRBJ1-2 TRBV28 TRBD1 CASSLHTGANYGYTF TGTGCCAGCAGTTTGCACACAGGGGCTAACTATGGCTACACCTTC
NA TRBJ1-2 TRBV20-1 NA CSPGGYTF TGCAGCCCCGGTGGCTACACCTTC
NA TRBJ2-1 TRBV7-2 NA CASSLAPRQRPSSYNEQFF TGTGCCAGCAGCTTAGCGCCCCGCCAGCGCCCCAGCTCCTACAATGAGCAGTTCTTC
NA TRBJ2-3 TRBV30 NA CAWSGRRTIATDTQYF TGTGCCTGGAGCGGCCGGCGGACTATCGCCACAGATACGCAGTATTTT
NA TRBJ1-5 TRBV7-7 TRBD1 CASSLGQGRDQPQHF TGTGCCAGCAGCTTAGGACAGGGGAGAGATCAGCCCCAGCATTTT
once TRBJ1-1 TRBV28 NA CASSRILLSKNTEAFF TGTGCCAGCAGTCGTATCCTACTGTCCAAGAACACTGAAGCTTTCTTT
once TRBJ1-4 TRBV5-1 TRBD1 CASRTGADEKLFF TGCGCCAGCAGAACAGGGGCGGATGAAAAACTGTTTTTT
NA TRBJ2-7 TRBV20-1 NA CSASAQYEQYF TGCAGTGCCTCCGCCCAGTACGAGCAGTACTTC
NA TRBJ1-2 TRBV5-1 NA CASRGRSNYGYTF TGCGCCAGCAGGGGACGGTCTAACTATGGCTACACCTTC
NA TRBJ1-4 TRBV27 NA CASSFSGYNEKLFF TGTGCCAGCAGTTTCTCGGGGTATAATGAAAAACTGTTTTTT
many TRBJ1-2 TRBV10-1 NA CASSERLKRGYTF TGCGCCAGCAGTGAGAGGCTTAAAAGAGGCTACACCTTC
once TRBJ1-1 TRBV23-1 NA CASRPHREAYGPEAFF TGCGCCAGCAGGCCTCACAGGGAGGCGTATGGTCCTGAAGCTTTCTTT
once TRBJ2-7 TRBV7-9 TRBD2 CASSFTGTTLYEQYF TGTGCCAGCAGCTTCACCGGGACTACCCTCTACGAGCAGTACTTC
NA TRBJ2-7 TRBV12-2 NA CASRLAAPSRDSSYEQYF TGTGCAAGTCGCTTAGCGGCCCCGTCCCGGGACTCCTCCTACGAGCAGTACTTC
NA TRBJ1-4 TRBV10-2 NA CASSGPTGTEKLFF TGCGCCAGCAGTGGACCAACAGGGACTGAAAAACTGTTTTTT
many TRBJ2-2 TRBV28 TRBD2 CASIRSSGAPSTGELFF TGTGCCAGCATTAGATCTAGCGGGGCCCCGTCCACCGGGGAGCTGTTTTTT
few TRBJ2-2 TRBV11-2 NA CASSLAWVGGELFF TGTGCCAGCAGCTTAGCGTGGGTTGGCGGGGAGCTGTTTTTT
NA TRBJ2-6 TRBV7-2 NA CASSLGHSGANVLTF TGTGCCAGCAGCTTAGGCCACTCTGGGGCCAACGTCCTGACTTTC
NA TRBJ2-1 TRBV29-1 NA CSVENTPSQFF TGCAGCGTTGAAAATACCCCCTCACAGTTCTTC
once TRBJ2-7 TRBV7-6 TRBD1 CASRPGQGAFEQYF TGTGCCAGCAGGCCGGGACAGGGGGCGTTCGAGCAGTACTTC
NA TRBJ2-3 TRBV29-1 TRBD2 CSVEFPTGAGGPISTDTQYF TGCAGCGTTGAATTCCCCACTGGGGCGGGAGGACCAATTAGCACAGATACGCAGTATTTT
NA TRBJ2-3 TRBV5-4 TRBD1 CASSDRDRGLDTQYF TGTGCCAGCAGCGACCGGGACAGGGGGCTGGATACGCAGTATTTT
NA TRBJ2-3 TRBV19 TRBD1 CASSQIRGTGLTDTQYF TGTGCCAGTAGCCAAATACGAGGGACAGGGTTGACAGATACGCAGTATTTT
NA TRBJ2-1 TRBV5-1 NA CASSSGASYNEQFF TGCGCCAGCAGCTCCGGGGCTAGCTACAATGAGCAGTTCTTC